The 5 T cell receptor beta chains listed next were all sequenced from one sample in a study of blood T cell repertoires in COVID-19. The assay was immunoSEQ multiplex PCR, and TCRdb's table has in-frame clones only and misses some. The table records some 200,000 clones, about 90% of them present only once. Sequencing input: peripheral blood. These TCRs come from a man aged 30 to 45 with acute or convalescent COVID-19.

This rearrangement joins TRBV19 to TRBJ1-1; no clear D gene. This CDR3 has 13 amino acids. The V gene's germline CDR1 is LNHDA and CDR2 SQIVND (reference sequence). V dropped 3 bases and J dropped 8 bases, with 13 bases sitting between them. CDR3 bases: TGTGCCAGTAGTATCGAATTGGAGATCGAAGCTTTCTTT. It encodes CASSIELEIEAFF.

V usage is TRBV19 and J usage is TRBJ1-4; 8 bases line up with TRBD1. This CDR3 contains 16 residues. The germline CDR1 and CDR2 sequences are LNHDA and SQIVND (reference sequence). The V and J ends lost 4 bases and 4 bases, in that order; junction bases with no gene match: 8. The CDR3: CASSTERTGRNEKLFF. The CDR3 bases are TGTGCCAGTAGTACCGAGAGGACAGGGCGTAATGAAAAACTGTTTTTT.

CDR3 nucleotides: TGTGCCAGCAGCTTAGCGGCAGGGGCGATAAATGGCTACACCTTC. As protein: CASSLAAGAINGYTF. The chain combines TRBV7-2 with TRBJ1-2, with D perhaps TRBD1 (6 bases). Trimming shortened V by 0 bases and J by 6 bases, and 14 bases separated the two germline ends. Germline CDR1 is SGHTA and CDR2 is FQGNSA. CDR3 length: 15 amino acids.

The gene calls are TRBV5-1 and TRBJ2-3; D ambiguous. Germline lookup yields CDR1 SGHRS and CDR2 YFSETQ. V was shortened by 6 bases and J by 0 bases, with 11 bases between the two germline ends. This CDR3 contains 14 residues. CDR3 amino acids: CASMTADSTDTQYF. CDR3 in DNA: TGCGCCAGCATGACGGCGGATAGCACAGATACGCAGTATTTT.

The chain combines TRBV29-1 with TRBJ1-4; a weak D match, TRBD1 (6 bases). The germline CDR1 and CDR2 sequences are SQVTM and ANQGSEA. CDR3 size: 11 residues. V lost 4 bases, J lost 11 bases, and 11 bases lay in between. CDR3 region: CSVVGAGKLFF. The DNA of the CDR3 is TGCAGCGTTGTGGGGGCTGGGAAACTGTTTTTT. The full variable domain, with the rest looked up from reference TRBV29-1 and TRBJ1-4, is SAVISQKPSRDICQRGTSLTIQCQVDSQVTMMFWYRQQPGQSLTLIATANQGSEATYESGFVIDKFPISRPNLTFSTLTVSNMSPEDSSIYLCSVVGAGKLFFGSGTQLSVL.